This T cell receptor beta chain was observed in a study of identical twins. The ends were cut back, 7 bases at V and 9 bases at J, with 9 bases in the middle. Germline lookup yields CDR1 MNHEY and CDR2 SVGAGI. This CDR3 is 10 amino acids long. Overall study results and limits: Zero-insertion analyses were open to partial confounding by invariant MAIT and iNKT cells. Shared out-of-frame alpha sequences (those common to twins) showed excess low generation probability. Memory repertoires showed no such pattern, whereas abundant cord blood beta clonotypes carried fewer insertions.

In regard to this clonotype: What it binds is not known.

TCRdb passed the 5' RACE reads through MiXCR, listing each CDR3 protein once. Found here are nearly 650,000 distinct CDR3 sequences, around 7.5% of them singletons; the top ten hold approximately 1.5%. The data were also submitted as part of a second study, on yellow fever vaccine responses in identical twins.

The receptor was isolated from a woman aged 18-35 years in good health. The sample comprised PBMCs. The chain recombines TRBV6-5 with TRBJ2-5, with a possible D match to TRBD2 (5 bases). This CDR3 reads CASTPAAQYF. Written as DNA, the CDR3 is TGTGCCAGCACCCCAGCGGCCCAGTACTTC.